A selection of T cell receptor beta chains follows, all from one sample in a study of OX40 agonist ivuxolimab in advanced cancers. The table came from immunoSEQ multiplex PCR; TCRdb's copy has only in-frame clones and leaves some out. The sample has 55,000 to 70,000 clones, 65% to 90% seen once. Material: CD4+ or CD8+ T cells sorted from blood, obtained in a trial of the OX40 agonist ivuxolimab. The origin of the receptors is an adult with an advanced solid tumor such as melanoma, head and neck, liver or kidney cancer. Both conserved end residues are part of each CDR3. A D gene is named only where the DNA matches it firmly. Some rows mark clone size as missing; the rest say once, few, many or name a class of expanded clone.

v_gene	j_gene	abundance	d_gene	CDR3aa	CDR3nt
TRBV28	TRBJ1-5	few	TRBD1	CASSLWGQGKHF	TGTGCCAGCAGTTTATGGGGACAGGGAAAGCATTTT
TRBV5-1	TRBJ2-7	.	TRBD1	CASSRLGQGAYEQYF	TGCGCCAGCAGCCGATTGGGACAGGGGGCCTACGAGCAGTACTTC
TRBV19	TRBJ1-3	.	TRBD1	CASSKDRGSGNTIYF	TGTGCCAGTAGTAAGGACAGGGGATCAGGAAACACCATATATTTT
TRBV9	TRBJ2-1	.	.	CASSPRPPTNEQFF	TGTGCCAGCAGCCCAAGACCCCCGACAAATGAGCAGTTCTTC
TRBV5-1	TRBJ2-2	.	TRBD1	CASSMGQGNGELFF	TGCGCCAGCAGCATGGGACAGGGGAACGGGGAGCTGTTTTTT
TRBV9	TRBJ2-2	.	.	CASSVGWAEGAGELFF	TGTGCCAGCAGCGTAGGTTGGGCAGAGGGAGCCGGGGAGCTGTTTTTT
TRBV5-6	TRBJ2-5	.	.	CASSRTGYGETQYF	TGTGCCAGCAGCCGAACAGGGTACGGAGAGACCCAGTACTTC
TRBV19	TRBJ2-1	.	.	CASSIGGPLGEEQFF	TGTGCCAGTAGTATAGGAGGCCCATTGGGGGAGGAGCAGTTCTTC
TRBV27	TRBJ1-2	.	.	CASRAKREQIYGYTF	TGTGCCAGCAGGGCAAAAAGGGAACAGATCTATGGCTACACCTTC
TRBV4-1	TRBJ2-4	.	TRBD1	CASSPRSRTGMDIQYF	TGCGCCAGCAGCCCGAGAAGTAGGACAGGGATGGACATTCAGTACTTC
TRBV7-9	TRBJ2-3	.	TRBD1	CASSFRDRGTDTQYF	TGTGCCAGCAGCTTCCGGGACAGGGGCACAGATACGCAGTATTTT
TRBV19	TRBJ1-1	.	TRBD1	CASSLDRTNTEAFF	TGTGCCAGTAGTCTGGACAGGACGAACACTGAAGCTTTCTTT
TRBV12-5	TRBJ1-6	few	.	CASGSGTIHF	TGTGCTAGTGGTTCCGGGACTATCCACTTT
TRBV11-2	TRBJ2-3	.	TRBD2	CASSRGTGGLADTDTQYF	TGTGCCAGCAGCCGCGGGACCGGTGGACTAGCGGACACAGATACGCAGTATTTT
TRBV2	TRBJ2-3	.	TRBD2	CASSSSTSGARDTQYF	TGTGCCAGCAGTTCCTCAACTAGCGGGGCCAGGGATACGCAGTATTTT
TRBV19	TRBJ1-3	.	.	CASSRARGNTIYF	TGTGCCAGTAGTCGGGCGAGAGGAAACACCATATATTTT
TRBV18	TRBJ2-2	.	TRBD1	CASSLRTGDTGELFF	TGTGCCAGCTCACTTCGGACAGGGGACACCGGGGAGCTGTTTTTT
TRBV29-1	TRBJ2-1	.	TRBD2	CSVGGTSGRNEQFF	TGCAGCGTAGGCGGGACTAGCGGGAGAAATGAGCAGTTCTTC
TRBV19	TRBJ1-2	.	.	CASTQRQARMNYGYTF	TGTGCCAGCACCCAGCGACAGGCCCGAATGAACTATGGCTACACCTTC
TRBV6-4	TRBJ2-7	.	.	CASSDSPGRPPYEQYF	TGTGCCAGCAGTGACTCCCCTGGGCGTCCCCCCTACGAGCAGTACTTC
TRBV18	TRBJ2-6	.	.	CASSSGSGANVLTF	TGTGCCAGCTCATCCGGCTCTGGGGCCAACGTCCTGACTTTC
TRBV30	TRBJ2-3	.	TRBD1	CAWAKGANTQYF	TGTGCCTGGGCCAAGGGGGCGAATACGCAGTATTTT
TRBV10-3	TRBJ2-3	.	TRBD2	CAISESTSEAQYF	TGTGCCATCAGTGAGTCGACTAGCGAGGCGCAGTATTTT
TRBV6-1	TRBJ2-3	.	.	CASAGGVGADTQYF	TGTGCCAGCGCCGGAGGGGTAGGCGCAGATACGCAGTATTTT
TRBV7-2	TRBJ2-3	once	TRBD2	CASSLAGGGFTDTQYF	TGTGCCAGCAGCTTAGCGGGCGGGGGTTTCACAGATACGCAGTATTTT
TRBV19	TRBJ2-7	.	.	CASSFGTSSYEQYF	TGTGCCAGTAGTTTCGGGACAAGCTCCTACGAGCAGTACTTC
TRBV7-2	TRBJ2-1	.	TRBD1	CASSLSITGGIINEQFF	TGTGCCAGCAGCTTATCTATAACAGGGGGCATCATTAATGAGCAGTTCTTC
TRBV29-1	TRBJ2-1	.	.	CSFGGGTYNEQFF	TGCAGCTTCGGAGGGGGAACCTACAATGAGCAGTTCTTC
TRBV9	TRBJ2-3	.	.	CASSVAGGGRTDTQYF	TGTGCCAGCAGCGTAGCTGGAGGGGGCAGGACAGATACGCAGTATTTT
TRBV5-1	TRBJ2-7	.	TRBD1	CASSQGQGSYEQYF	TGCGCCAGCAGCCAGGGACAGGGGTCCTACGAGCAGTACTTC
TRBV19	TRBJ1-3	once	.	CATAPVSGNTIYF	TGTGCCACCGCCCCCGTCTCTGGAAACACCATATATTTT
TRBV27	TRBJ2-7	.	.	CASSYRTGSYEQYF	TGTGCCAGCAGTTACCGGACGGGATCCTACGAGCAGTACTTC
TRBV18	TRBJ1-5	.	.	CASSPPNQPQHF	TGTGCCAGCTCACCACCTAATCAGCCCCAGCATTTT
TRBV11-2	TRBJ2-1	few	.	CASSWSSLEQFF	TGTGCCAGCTCCTGGAGTAGCCTTGAGCAGTTCTTC
TRBV9	TRBJ2-5	.	.	CASSVGVLGNMETQYF	TGTGCCAGCAGCGTAGGGGTCCTGGGGAATATGGAGACCCAGTACTTC
TRBV21-1	TRBJ2-3	.	.	CASSKASPRTSTDTQYF	TGTGCCAGCAGCAAAGCTTCCCCCAGGACGAGCACAGATACGCAGTATTTT
TRBV19	TRBJ1-5	.	.	CASREELKNQPQHF	TGTGCCAGCAGAGAGGAGCTCAAGAATCAGCCCCAGCATTTT
TRBV29-1	TRBJ2-7	once	TRBD2	CSVLSGGSYEQYF	TGCAGCGTTTTATCGGGAGGGTCCTACGAGCAGTACTTC
TRBV15	TRBJ2-2	.	TRBD1	CATSRGDSSNTGELFF	TGTGCCACCAGCAGAGGGGACAGCTCGAACACCGGGGAGCTGTTTTTT
TRBV18	TRBJ1-6	.	TRBD1	CASSPSEGAVPLHF	TGTGCCAGCTCACCATCTGAGGGGGCCGTGCCCCTCCACTTT
TRBV11-2	TRBJ1-1	.	TRBD1	CASSITGGLNTEAFF	TGTGCCAGCAGCATCACAGGGGGCTTGAACACTGAAGCTTTCTTT
TRBV29-1	TRBJ2-5	.	TRBD2	CSVEDPELVAGGQRAQYF	TGCAGCGTTGAAGATCCAGAGTTGGTAGCGGGGGGGCAGCGGGCCCAGTACTTC
TRBV6-5	TRBJ2-7	few	TRBD1	CASSRDRGIQEQYF	TGTGCCAGCAGTCGGGACAGGGGCATACAGGAGCAGTACTTC
TRBV5-8	TRBJ2-1	.	.	CASSLETNQFF	TGTGCCAGCAGCTTGGAAACTAACCAGTTCTTC
TRBV9	TRBJ1-1	.	.	CASSVGGGFGEAFF	TGTGCCAGCAGCGTAGGAGGGGGGTTTGGGGAAGCTTTCTTT
TRBV5-8	TRBJ2-3	.	TRBD2	CASSLGTSGGSTDTQYF	TGTGCCAGCAGCTTGGGTACGAGCGGGGGTAGCACAGATACGCAGTATTTT
TRBV2	TRBJ1-1	few	.	CASSESRLGVEAFF	TGTGCCAGCAGCGAATCCCGGCTAGGGGTTGAAGCTTTCTTT
TRBV29-1	TRBJ2-1	.	.	CSVVNVAAYNEQFF	TGCAGCGTTGTTAACGTAGCGGCCTACAATGAGCAGTTCTTC
TRBV4-1	TRBJ2-2	.	TRBD2	CASSQGQRLGLAGGSSTGELFF	TGCGCCAGCAGCCAAGGTCAGCGCCTTGGCCTAGCGGGAGGCTCGAGCACCGGGGAGCTGTTTTTT
TRBV28	TRBJ2-1	.	TRBD2	CASSERENEQFF	TGTGCCAGCAGTGAGCGGGAGAATGAGCAGTTCTTC
TRBV28	TRBJ2-5	.	TRBD2	CASSFAHTRGEETQYF	TGTGCCAGCAGTTTTGCCCACACCCGGGGGGAAGAGACCCAGTACTTC
TRBV27	TRBJ2-3	.	.	CASSLIPADTQYF	TGTGCCAGCAGTTTAATTCCCGCAGATACGCAGTATTTT
TRBV29-1	TRBJ2-3	few	.	CSVEDPGTDTQYF	TGCAGCGTTGAAGATCCAGGCACAGATACGCAGTATTTT
TRBV2	TRBJ2-3	.	TRBD2	CASSEAGLVNTQYF	TGTGCCAGCAGTGAAGCCGGACTAGTTAATACGCAGTATTTT
TRBV6-5	TRBJ2-3	.	TRBD2	CASSYRLAAGHTQYF	TGTGCCAGCAGTTACCGACTAGCGGCGGGTCATACGCAGTATTTT
TRBV5-5	TRBJ1-5	.	.	CASSWASVVGQPQHF	TGTGCCAGCAGCTGGGCTAGTGTAGTTGGTCAGCCCCAGCATTTT
TRBV5-1	TRBJ2-5	.	TRBD1	CASSLIDRDEETQYF	TGCGCCAGCAGCTTGATCGACAGGGACGAAGAGACCCAGTACTTC